This TCR beta chain was obtained from a study of T cell changes during pregnancy in multiple sclerosis. The CDR3 sequence is 17 residues long. CDR1 and CDR2 (germline): SGHTA, FQGTGA. J gave up 3 bases and V 5 bases, and 6 bases lay outside the gene matches. Libraries were prepared by immunoSEQ multiplex PCR; TCRdb keeps only in-frame clonotypes and omits some of them. Among over 55,000 clones, around 93% were seen once, and the ten largest hold about 1.7%. The TCR sequence derives from a female donor with multiple sclerosis, enrolled in a pregnancy study. V usage is TRBV7-3 and J usage is TRBJ2-2; 13 bases align to TRBD2. This sample comprised peripheral blood, obtained after pregnancy. The CDR3 coding sequence is TGTGCCAGCAGCACCAAAGGACTAGCGGGGGACACCGGGGAGCTGTTTTTT. This encodes CASSTKGLAGDTGELFF. The full variable domain, in which reference TRBV7-3 and TRBJ2-2 provide the parts outside the CDR3, is GAGVSQTPSNKVTEKGKYVELRCDPISGHTALYWYRQSLGQGPEFLIYFQGTGAADDSGLPNDRFFAVRPEGSVSTLKIQRTERGDSAVYLCASSTKGLAGDTGELFFGEGSRLTVL.